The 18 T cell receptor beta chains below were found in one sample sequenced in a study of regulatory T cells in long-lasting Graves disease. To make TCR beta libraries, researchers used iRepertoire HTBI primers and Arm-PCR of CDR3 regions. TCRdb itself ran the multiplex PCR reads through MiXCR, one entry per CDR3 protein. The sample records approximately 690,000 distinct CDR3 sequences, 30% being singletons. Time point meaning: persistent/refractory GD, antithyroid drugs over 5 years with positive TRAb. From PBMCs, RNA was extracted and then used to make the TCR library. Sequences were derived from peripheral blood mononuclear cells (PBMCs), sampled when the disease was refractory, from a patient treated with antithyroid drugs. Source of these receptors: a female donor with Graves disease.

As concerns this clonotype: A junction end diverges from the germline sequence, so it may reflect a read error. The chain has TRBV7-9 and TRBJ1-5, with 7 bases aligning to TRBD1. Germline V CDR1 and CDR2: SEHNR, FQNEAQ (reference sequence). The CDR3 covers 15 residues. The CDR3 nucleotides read TGTGCTAGCAGCCCTTGGGACAGCAACAATCAGCCCCAGCATTTT. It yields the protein CASSPWDSNNQPQHF.

CDR3 sequence reads: CASSPPGTGSYNEQFF. In DNA form, the CDR3 reads TGTGCCAGCAGTCCTCCCGGGACAGGATCCTACAATGAGCAGTTCTTC. The chain recombines TRBV28 with TRBJ2-1, with 8 bases matching TRBD1. Looked up from germline, CDR1 is MDHEN and CDR2 is SYDVKM. The CDR3 is made up of 16 amino acids. The V and J ends lost 5 bases and 1 base, in that order; junction bases with no gene match: 7.

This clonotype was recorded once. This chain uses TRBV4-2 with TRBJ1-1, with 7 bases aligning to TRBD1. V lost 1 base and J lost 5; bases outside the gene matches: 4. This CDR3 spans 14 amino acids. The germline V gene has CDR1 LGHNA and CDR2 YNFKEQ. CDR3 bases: TGTGCCAGCAGCCAAGTACAGGGGCCAACTGAAGCTTTCTTT. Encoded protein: CASSQVQGPTEAFF.

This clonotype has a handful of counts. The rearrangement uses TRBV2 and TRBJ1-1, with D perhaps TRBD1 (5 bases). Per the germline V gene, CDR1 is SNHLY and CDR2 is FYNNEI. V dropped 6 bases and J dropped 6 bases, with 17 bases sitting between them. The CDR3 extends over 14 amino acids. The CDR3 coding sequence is TGTGCCAGCAGACCTGCGAGGGGTTCAGCTGAAGCTTTCTTT. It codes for CASRPARGSAEAFF.

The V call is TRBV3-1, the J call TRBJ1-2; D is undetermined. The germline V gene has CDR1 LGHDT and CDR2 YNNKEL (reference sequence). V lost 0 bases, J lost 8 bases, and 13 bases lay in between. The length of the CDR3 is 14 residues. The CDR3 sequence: CASSQDLGGGGYTF. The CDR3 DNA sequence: TGTGCCAGCAGCCAAGATCTTGGCGGCGGGGGCTACACCTTC.

The CDR3 protein is CASSMAWGNRPYEQYF. The CDR3, as DNA: TGTGCCAGTAGTATGGCCTGGGGTAATCGGCCCTACGAGCAGTACTTC. The V gene is TRBV19, the J gene TRBJ2-7; D remains unclear. Germline V gene data show CDR1 as LNHDA and CDR2 as SQIVND (reference sequence). CDR3 length: 16 amino acids. V lost 3 bases and J lost 2, with 17 bases in between.

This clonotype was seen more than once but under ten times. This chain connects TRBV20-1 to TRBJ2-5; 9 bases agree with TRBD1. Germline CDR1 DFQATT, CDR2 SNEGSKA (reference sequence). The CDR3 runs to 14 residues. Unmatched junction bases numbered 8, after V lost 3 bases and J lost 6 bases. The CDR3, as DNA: TGCAGTGCTAGGGGGACAGGGACCGTAAAGACCCAGTACTTC. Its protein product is CSARGTGTVKTQYF.

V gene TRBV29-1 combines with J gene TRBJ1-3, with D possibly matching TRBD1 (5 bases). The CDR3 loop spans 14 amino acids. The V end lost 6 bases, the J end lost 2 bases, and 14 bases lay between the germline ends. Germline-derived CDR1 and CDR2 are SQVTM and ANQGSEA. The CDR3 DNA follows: TGCAGCGTCTCGGGACTCTTCACTGGAAACACCATATATTTT. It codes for CSVSGLFTGNTIYF. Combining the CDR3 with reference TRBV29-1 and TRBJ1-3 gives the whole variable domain SAVISQKPSRDICQRGTSLTIQCQVDSQVTMMFWYRQQPGQSLTLIATANQGSEATYESGFVIDKFPISRPNLTFSTLTVSNMSPEDSSIYLCSVSGLFTGNTIYFGEGSWLTVV.

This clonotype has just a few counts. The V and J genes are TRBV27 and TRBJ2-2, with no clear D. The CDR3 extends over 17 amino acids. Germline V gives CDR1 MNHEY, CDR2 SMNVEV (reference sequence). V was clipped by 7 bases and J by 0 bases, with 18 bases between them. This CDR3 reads CASTESGTAANTGELFF. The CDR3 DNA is TGTGCCAGCACCGAGTCCGGCACGGCGGCGAACACCGGGGAGCTGTTTTTT.

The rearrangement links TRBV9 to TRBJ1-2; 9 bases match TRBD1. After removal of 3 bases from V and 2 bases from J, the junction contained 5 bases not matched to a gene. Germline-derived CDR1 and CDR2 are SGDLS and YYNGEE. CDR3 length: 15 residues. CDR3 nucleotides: TGTGCCAGCAGCGGATGGACAGGGGCCAACTATGGCTACACCTTC. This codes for CASSGWTGANYGYTF.

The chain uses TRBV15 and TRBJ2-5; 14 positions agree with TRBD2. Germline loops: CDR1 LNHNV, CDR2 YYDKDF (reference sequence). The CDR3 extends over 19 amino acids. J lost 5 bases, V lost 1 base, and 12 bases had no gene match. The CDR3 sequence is CATSRVTPGTSGSCETQYF. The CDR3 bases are TGTGCCACCAGCAGAGTAACCCCCGGGACTAGCGGGAGTTGTGAGACCCAGTACTTC.

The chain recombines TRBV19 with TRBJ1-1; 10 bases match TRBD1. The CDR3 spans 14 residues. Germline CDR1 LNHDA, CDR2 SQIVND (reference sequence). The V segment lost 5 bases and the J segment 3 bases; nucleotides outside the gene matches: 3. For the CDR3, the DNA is TGTGCCAGTAGTCGACAGGGGGCGGACACTGAAGCTTTCTTT. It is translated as CASSRQGADTEAFF.

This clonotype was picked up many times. DNA of the CDR3: TGCAGTGCTACCGGGACTAGCGGAATGCAAGAGACCCAGTACTTC. This codes for CSATGTSGMQETQYF. V gene TRBV20-1 combines with J gene TRBJ2-5; 11 bases map to TRBD2. V shed 4 bases and J 2 bases; nucleotides not matched to a gene: 6. The CDR3 is 15 residues long. Germline CDR1 is DFQATT and CDR2 is SNEGSKA (reference sequence).

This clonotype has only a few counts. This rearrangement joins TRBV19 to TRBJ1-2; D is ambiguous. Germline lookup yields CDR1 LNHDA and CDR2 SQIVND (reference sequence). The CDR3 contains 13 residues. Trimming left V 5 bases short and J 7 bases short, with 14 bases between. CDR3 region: CASSSRTGLGYTF. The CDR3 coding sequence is TGTGCCAGTAGTTCGCGTACCGGTCTTGGCTACACCTTC.

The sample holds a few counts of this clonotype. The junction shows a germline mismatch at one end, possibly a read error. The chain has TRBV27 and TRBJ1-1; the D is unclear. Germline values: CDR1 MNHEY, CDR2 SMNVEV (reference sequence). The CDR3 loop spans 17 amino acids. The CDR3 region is CASSQSSGSPMNTEAFF. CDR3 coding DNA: TGTGCCAGCAGTCAGAGTTCGGGCTCACCTATGAATACTGAAGCTTTCTTT.

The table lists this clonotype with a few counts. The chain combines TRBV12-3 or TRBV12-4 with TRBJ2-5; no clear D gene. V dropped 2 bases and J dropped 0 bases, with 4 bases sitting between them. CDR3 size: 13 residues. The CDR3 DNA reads TGTGCCAGCAGTTTATGGGACCAAGAGACCCAGTACTTC. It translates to CASSLWDQETQYF.

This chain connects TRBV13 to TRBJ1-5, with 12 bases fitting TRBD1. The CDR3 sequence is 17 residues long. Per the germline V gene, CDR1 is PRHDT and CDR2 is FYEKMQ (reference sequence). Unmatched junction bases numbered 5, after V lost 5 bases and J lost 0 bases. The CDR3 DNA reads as TGTGCCAGCAGCATGGGACAGGGGGCGCGTAGCAATCAGCCCCAGCATTTT. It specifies CASSMGQGARSNQPQHF.

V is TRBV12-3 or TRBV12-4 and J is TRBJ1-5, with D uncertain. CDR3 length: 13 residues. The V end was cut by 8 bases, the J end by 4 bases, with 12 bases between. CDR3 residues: CASCQLPNQPQHF. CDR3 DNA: TGTGCCAGCTGCCAACTCCCGAATCAGCCCCAGCATTTT.